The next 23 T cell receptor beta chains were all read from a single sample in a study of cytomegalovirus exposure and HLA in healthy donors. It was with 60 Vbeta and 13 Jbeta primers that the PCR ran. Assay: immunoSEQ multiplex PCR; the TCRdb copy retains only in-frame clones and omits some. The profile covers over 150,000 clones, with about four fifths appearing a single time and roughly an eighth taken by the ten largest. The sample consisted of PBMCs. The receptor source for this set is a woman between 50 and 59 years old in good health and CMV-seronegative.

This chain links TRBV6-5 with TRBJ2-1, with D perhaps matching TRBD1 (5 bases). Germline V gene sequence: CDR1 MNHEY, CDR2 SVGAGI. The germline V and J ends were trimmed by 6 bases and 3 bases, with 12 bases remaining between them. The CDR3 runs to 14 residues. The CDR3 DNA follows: TGTGCCAGCAGCCCAGGGTATGACTACAATGAGCAGTTCTTC. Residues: CASSPGYDYNEQFF.

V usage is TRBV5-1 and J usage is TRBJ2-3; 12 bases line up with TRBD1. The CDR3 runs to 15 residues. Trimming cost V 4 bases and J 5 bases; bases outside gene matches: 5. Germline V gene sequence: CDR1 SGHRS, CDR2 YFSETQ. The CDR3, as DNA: TGCGCCAGCAGCGGGGGACAGGGGGCTAGAGATACGCAGTATTTT. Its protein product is CASSGGQGARDTQYF.

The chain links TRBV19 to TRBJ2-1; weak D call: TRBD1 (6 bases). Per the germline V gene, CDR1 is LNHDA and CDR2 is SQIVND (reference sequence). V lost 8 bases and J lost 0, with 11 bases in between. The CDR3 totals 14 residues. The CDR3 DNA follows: TGTGCCAGTTGCCGGGACAACTCCTACAATGAGCAGTTCTTC. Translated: CASCRDNSYNEQFF.

For the CDR3, the DNA is TGTGCCAGCAGCCCCCGCCAGCGGGGCGAGCAGTACTTC. Translation: CASSPRQRGEQYF. The chain carries TRBV11-3 and TRBJ2-7; TRBD2 matches 7 bases. The ends lost 5 bases at V and 6 bases at J; junction bases unmatched: 7. The CDR3 has 13 amino acids. CDR1 is SGHNT and CDR2 is YENEEA in the germline V gene.

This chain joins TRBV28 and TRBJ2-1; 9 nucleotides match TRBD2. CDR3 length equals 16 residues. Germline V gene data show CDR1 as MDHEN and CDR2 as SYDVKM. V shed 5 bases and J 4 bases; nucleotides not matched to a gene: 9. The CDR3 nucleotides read TGTGCCAGCAGTCAATGGACTAGCGTAACATACAATGAGCAGTTCTTC. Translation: CASSQWTSVTYNEQFF.

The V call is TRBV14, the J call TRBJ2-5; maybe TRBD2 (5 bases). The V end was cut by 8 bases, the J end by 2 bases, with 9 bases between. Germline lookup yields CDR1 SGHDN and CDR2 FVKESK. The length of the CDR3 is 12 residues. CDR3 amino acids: CASAGKQETQYF. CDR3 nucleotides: TGTGCCAGCGCCGGGAAACAAGAGACCCAGTACTTC.

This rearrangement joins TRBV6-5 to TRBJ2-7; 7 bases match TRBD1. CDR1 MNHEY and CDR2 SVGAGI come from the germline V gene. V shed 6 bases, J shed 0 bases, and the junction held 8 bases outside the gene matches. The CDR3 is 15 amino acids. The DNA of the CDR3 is TGTGCCAGCAGCTCCGGGACAGTTAGCTCCTACGAGCAGTACTTC. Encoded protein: CASSSGTVSSYEQYF.

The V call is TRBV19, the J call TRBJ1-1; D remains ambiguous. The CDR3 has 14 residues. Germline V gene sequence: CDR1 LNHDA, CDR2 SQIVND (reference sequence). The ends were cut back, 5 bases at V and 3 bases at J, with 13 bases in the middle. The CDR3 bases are TGTGCCAGTAGTGGGCTGGGCGAGTACACTGAAGCTTTCTTT. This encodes CASSGLGEYTEAFF.

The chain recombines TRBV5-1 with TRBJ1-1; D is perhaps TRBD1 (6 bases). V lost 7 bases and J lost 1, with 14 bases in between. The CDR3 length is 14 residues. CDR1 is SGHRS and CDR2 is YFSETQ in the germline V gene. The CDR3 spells CASREGGANTEAFF. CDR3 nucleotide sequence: TGCGCCAGCCGGGAGGGGGGGGCGAACACTGAAGCTTTCTTT. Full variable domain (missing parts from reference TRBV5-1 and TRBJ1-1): KAGVTQTPRYLIKTRGQQVTLSCSPISGHRSVSWYQQTPGQGLQFLFEYFSETQRNKGNFPGRFSGRQFSNSRSEMNVSTLELGDSALYLCASREGGANTEAFFGQGTRLTVV.

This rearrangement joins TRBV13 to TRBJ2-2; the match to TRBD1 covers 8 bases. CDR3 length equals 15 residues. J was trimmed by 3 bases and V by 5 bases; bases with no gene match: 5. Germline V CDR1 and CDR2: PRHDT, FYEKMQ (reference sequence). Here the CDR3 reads CASSRRTGYTGELFF. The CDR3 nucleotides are TGTGCCAGCAGCCGACGGACAGGGTACACCGGGGAGCTGTTTTTT.

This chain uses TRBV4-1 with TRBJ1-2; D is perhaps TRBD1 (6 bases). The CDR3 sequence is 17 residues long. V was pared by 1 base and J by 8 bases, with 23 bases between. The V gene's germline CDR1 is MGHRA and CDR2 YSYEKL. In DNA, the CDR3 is TGCGCCAGCAGCCAAGGGGGGAGACAGGCCGGCGATCGAGGCTACACCTTC. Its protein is CASSQGGRQAGDRGYTF.

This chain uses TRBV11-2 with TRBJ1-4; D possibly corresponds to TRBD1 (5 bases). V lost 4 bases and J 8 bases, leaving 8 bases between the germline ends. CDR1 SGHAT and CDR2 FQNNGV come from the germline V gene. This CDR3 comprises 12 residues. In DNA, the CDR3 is TGTGCCAGCAGCTCCAGGGCAGAAAAACTGTTTTTT. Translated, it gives CASSSRAEKLFF.

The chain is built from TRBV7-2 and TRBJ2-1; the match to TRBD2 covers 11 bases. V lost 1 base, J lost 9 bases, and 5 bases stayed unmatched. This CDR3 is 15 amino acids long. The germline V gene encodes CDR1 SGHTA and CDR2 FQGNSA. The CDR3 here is CASSLGLAGGTEQFF. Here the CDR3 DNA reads TGTGCCAGCAGCTTAGGTCTAGCGGGAGGCACTGAGCAGTTCTTC.

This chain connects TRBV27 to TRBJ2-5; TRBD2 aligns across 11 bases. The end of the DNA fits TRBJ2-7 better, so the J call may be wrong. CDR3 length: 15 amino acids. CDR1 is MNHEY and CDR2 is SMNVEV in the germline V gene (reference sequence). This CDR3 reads CASSLGTSGTYEQYF. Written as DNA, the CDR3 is TGTGCCAGCAGTTTGGGGACTAGCGGAACCTACGAGCAGTACTTC.

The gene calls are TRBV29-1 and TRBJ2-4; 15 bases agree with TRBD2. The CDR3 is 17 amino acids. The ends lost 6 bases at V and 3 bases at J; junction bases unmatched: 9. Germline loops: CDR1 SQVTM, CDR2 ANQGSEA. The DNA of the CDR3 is TGCAGCGTCACTAGGACTAGCGGGAGGGCCAACAAAAACATTCAGTACTTC. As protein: CSVTRTSGRANKNIQYF.

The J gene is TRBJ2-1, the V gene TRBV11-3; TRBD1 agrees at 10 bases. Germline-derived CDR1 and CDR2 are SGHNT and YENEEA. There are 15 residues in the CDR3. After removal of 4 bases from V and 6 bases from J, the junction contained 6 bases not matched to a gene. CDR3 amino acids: CASSYRDRGINEQFF. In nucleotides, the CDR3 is TGTGCCAGCAGCTACCGGGACAGGGGTATCAATGAGCAGTTCTTC.

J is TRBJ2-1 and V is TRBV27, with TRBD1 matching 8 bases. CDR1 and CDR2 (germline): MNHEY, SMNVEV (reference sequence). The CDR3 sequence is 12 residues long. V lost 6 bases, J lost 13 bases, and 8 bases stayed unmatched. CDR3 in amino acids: CASSFRQGIQFF. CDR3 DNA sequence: TGTGCCAGCAGCTTCCGACAGGGGATACAGTTCTTC.

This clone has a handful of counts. Written as DNA, the CDR3 is TGTGCCAGTAGTCCCCGGAGGGGGCCCTTGTCTGAGCAGTTCTTC. It codes for CASSPRRGPLSEQFF. This chain joins TRBV19 and TRBJ2-1, with D maybe TRBD1 (7 bases). CDR1 is LNHDA, CDR2 SQIVND, per germline (reference sequence). Trimming stripped 5 bases from V and 9 bases from J, with 20 bases between. This CDR3 is 15 amino acids long.

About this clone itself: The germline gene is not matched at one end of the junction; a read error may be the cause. CDR3 in DNA: TGTGCCAGCAGCTCTCCCCAGGTATCGAACTCTGAAGCTTTCTTT. Protein sequence: CASSSPQVSNSEAFF. The chain is built from TRBV5-4 and TRBJ1-1; unclear D gene. CDR1 SGHNT and CDR2 YYREEE come from the germline V gene (reference sequence). CDR3 size: 15 residues.

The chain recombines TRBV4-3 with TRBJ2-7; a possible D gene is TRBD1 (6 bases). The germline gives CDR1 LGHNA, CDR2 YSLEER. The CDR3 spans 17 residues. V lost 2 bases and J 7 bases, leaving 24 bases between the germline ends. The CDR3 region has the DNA TGCGCCAGCAGCCAATCTCCTCCGGGGACACCGGCTAGGGAGCAGTACTTC. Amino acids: CASSQSPPGTPAREQYF.

CDR3 sequence reads: CATSASGLAGGEQYF. CDR3 coding DNA: TGTGCCACCTCTGCTTCCGGACTAGCGGGAGGCGAGCAGTACTTC. V gene TRBV15 combines with J gene TRBJ2-7; 14 bases match TRBD2. The trim removed 8 bases at V and 6 bases at J, leaving 9 bases unmatched. The CDR3 consists of 15 residues. Looked up from germline, CDR1 is LNHNV and CDR2 is YYDKDF (reference sequence).

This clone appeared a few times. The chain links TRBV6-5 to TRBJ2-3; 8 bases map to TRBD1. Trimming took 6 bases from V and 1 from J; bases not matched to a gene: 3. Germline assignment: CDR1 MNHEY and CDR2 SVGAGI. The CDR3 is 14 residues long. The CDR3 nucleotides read TGTGCCAGCAGCTCGGACAGGGGCACAGATACGCAGTATTTT. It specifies CASSSDRGTDTQYF.

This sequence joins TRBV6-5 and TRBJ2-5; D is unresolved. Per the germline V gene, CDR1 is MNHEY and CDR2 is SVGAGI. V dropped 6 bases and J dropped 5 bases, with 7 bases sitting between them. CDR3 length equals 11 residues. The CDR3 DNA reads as TGTGCCAGCAGCGCGTTGGAGACCCAGTACTTC. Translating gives CASSALETQYF.